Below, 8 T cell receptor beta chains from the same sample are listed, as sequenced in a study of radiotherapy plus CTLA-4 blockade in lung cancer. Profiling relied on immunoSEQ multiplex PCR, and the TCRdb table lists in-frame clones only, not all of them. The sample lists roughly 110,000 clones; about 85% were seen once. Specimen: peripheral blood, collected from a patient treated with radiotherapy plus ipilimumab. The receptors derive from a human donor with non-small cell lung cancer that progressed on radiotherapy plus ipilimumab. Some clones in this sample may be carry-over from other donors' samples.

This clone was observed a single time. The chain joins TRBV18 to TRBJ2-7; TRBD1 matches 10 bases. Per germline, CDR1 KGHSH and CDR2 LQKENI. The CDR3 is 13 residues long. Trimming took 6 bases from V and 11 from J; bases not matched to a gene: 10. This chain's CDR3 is CASSPGQGYGKYF. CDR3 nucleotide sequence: TGTGCCAGCTCGCCGGGACAGGGGTACGGGAAGTACTTC.

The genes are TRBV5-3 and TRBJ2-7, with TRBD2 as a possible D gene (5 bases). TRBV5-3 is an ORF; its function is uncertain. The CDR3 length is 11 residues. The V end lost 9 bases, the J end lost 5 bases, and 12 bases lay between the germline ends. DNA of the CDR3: TGTGCCATTAGAGGAGGTCACGAGCAGTACTTC. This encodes CAIRGGHEQYF.

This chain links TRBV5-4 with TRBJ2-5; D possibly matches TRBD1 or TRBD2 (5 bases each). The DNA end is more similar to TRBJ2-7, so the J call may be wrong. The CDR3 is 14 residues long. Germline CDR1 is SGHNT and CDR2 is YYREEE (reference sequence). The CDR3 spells CASSGGGGSYEQYF. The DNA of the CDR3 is TGTGCCAGCAGCGGTGGTGGGGGTTCGTACGAGCAGTACTTC.

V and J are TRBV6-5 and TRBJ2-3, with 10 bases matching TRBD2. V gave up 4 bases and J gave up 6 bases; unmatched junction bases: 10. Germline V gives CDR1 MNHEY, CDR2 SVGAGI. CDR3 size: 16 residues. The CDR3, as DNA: TGTGCCAGCAGTTCCCTATCTAGCGGGGGAAGGGATACGCAGTATTTT. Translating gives CASSSLSSGGRDTQYF.

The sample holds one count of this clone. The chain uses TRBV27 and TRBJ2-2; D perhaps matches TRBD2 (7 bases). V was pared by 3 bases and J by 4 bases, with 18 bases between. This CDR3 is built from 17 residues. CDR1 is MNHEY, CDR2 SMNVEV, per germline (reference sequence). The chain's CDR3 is CASSFLFGGGLTGELFF. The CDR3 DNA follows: TGTGCCAGCAGTTTCTTATTTGGGGGGGGGCTCACCGGGGAGCTGTTTTTT.

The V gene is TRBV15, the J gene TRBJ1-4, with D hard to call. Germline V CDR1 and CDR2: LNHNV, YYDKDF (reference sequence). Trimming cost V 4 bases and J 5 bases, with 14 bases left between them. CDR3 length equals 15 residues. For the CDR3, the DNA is TGTGCCACCAGCACCCGCGCGGTTATAAATGAAAAACTGTTTTTT. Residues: CATSTRAVINEKLFF.

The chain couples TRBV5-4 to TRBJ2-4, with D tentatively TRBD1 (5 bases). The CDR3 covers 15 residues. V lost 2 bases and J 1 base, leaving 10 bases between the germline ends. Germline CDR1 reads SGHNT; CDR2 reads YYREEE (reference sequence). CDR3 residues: CASSFSKGAKNIQYF. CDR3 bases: TGTGCCAGCAGCTTTTCGAAGGGGGCCAAAAACATTCAGTACTTC.

The CDR3 DNA follows: TGTGCCAGCAGCGGGACAGGGGAGGTCGGGGAGCTGTTTTTT. As protein: CASSGTGEVGELFF. The chain links TRBV11-3 to TRBJ2-2; 10 bases line up with TRBD1. The CDR3 has 14 amino acids. Germline assignment: CDR1 SGHNT and CDR2 YENEEA. The V gene end was trimmed by 5 bases and the J gene end by 7 bases; junction bases not matched to a gene: 4.